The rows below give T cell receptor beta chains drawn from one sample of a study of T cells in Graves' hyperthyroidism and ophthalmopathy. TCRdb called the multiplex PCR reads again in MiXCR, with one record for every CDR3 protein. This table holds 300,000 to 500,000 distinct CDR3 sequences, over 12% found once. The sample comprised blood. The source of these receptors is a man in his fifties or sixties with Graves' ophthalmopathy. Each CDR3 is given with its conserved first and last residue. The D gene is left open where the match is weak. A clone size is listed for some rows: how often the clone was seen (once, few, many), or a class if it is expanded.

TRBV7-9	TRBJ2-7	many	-	TGTGCCAGCAGCTCACAGGGTAACGAGCAGTACTTC	CASSSQGNEQYF
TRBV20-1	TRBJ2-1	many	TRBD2	TGCAGTGCTAGCCTAGCGGGCAAGGGGAATGAGCAGTTCTTC	CSASLAGKGNEQFF
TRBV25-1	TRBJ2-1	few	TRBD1	TGTGCCAGCAGTGGGCCCGGACAGGGGGTCTACAATGAGCAGTTCTTC	CASSGPGQGVYNEQFF
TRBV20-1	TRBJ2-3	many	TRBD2	TGCAGTGCTAGGAGGGGCGGGAGTAGAACAGATACGCAGTATTTT	CSARRGGSRTDTQYF
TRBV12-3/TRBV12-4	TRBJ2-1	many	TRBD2	TGTGCCAGCAGGTCGGGGGGGACCCGATACAATGAGCAGTTCTTC	CASRSGGTRYNEQFF
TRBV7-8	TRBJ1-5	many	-	TGTGCCAGCAGCCTCTCCCGCGGTTTCAATCAGCCCCAGCATTTT	CASSLSRGFNQPQHF
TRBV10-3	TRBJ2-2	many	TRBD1	TGTGCCATCAGTGGTGGCACGGGACAGGGATTCGGGGAGCTGTTTTTT	CAISGGTGQGFGELFF
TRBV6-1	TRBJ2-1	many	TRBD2	TGTGCCAGCCAAACTAGCGGGAGTTACAATGAGCAGTTCTTC	CASQTSGSYNEQFF
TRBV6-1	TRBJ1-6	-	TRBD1	TGTGCCAGCAGTGAAAGGACAGGGTCTTCACCCCTCCACTTT	CASSERTGSSPLHF
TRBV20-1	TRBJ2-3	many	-	TGCAGTGCTAGAGATATTCGGGCAGGTTGGACAGATACGCAGTATTTT	CSARDIRAGWTDTQYF
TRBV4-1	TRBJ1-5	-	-	TGCGCCAGCAGCGACAGCCTCGGAAATCAGCCCCAGCATTTT	CASSDSLGNQPQHF
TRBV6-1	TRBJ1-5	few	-	TGTGCCAGCAGTCCAGCGAGAAGCAATCAGCCCCAGCATTTT	CASSPARSNQPQHF
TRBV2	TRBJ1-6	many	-	TGTGCCAGCAAAGAGACCGATTCACCCCTCCACTTT	CASKETDSPLHF
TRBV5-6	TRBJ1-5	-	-	TGTGCCAGCAGCACACGGGGGGTAGCGGGTCAGCCCCAGCATTTT	CASSTRGVAGQPQHF
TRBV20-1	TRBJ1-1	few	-	TGCAGTGCTAGCTGGACAGCGAACACTGAAGCTTTCTTT	CSASWTANTEAFF
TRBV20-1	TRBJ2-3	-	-	TGCAGTGCTAGCCAACCCAGGGATAGCACAGATACGCAGTATTTT	CSASQPRDSTDTQYF
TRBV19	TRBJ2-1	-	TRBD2	TGTGCCAGTAAAAAGACTAGCGGGAACTCCTACGATGAGCAGTTCTTC	CASKKTSGNSYDEQFF
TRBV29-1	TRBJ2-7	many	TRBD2	TGCAGCATCCATACTAGCGGGAGGCGCTACGAGCAGTACTTC	CSIHTSGRRYEQYF
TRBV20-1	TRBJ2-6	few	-	TGCAGTGCCCCTCGGGCAGGGAGTTCTGGGGCCAACGTCCTGACTTTC	CSAPRAGSSGANVLTF
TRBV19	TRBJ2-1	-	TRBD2	TGTGCCAGTTCTCCCGGACTAGCGGATGAGCAGTTCTTC	CASSPGLADEQFF
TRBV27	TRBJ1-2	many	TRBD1	TGTGCCAGCAGTTTTGGACAGGGGGGGAGCTATGGCTACACCTTC	CASSFGQGGSYGYTF
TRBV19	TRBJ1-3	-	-	TGTGCCAGTAGTATCTTGCCAGGGGCTGGATCTGGAAACACCATATATTTT	CASSILPGAGSGNTIYF
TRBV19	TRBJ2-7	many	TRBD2	TGTGCCAGTAGTGTTTCGGCTTTAGCGGGAGGCTACGAGCAGTACTTC	CASSVSALAGGYEQYF
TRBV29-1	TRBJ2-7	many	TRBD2	TGCAGCGTTTCACTCCCCTCTAGCGGGGGAGGTAGGGAGCAGTACTTC	CSVSLPSSGGGREQYF
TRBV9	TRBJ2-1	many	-	TGTGCCAGCAGCCGGGACGGGTCCTACAATGAGCAGTTCTTC	CASSRDGSYNEQFF
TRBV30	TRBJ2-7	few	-	TGTGCCTGGAGTGGCCCGGGACAAGGCTACTCCTACGAGCAGTACTTC	CAWSGPGQGYSYEQYF
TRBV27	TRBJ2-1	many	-	TGTGCCAGCAGCCAAGGGGGGGGCGAGGAGTTCTTC	CASSQGGGEEFF
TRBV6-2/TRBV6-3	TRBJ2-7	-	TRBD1	TGTGCCAGCAGTTGGGACAGGGTACGATACGAGCAGTACTTC	CASSWDRVRYEQYF
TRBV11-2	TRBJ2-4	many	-	TGTGCCAGCAGCTCGGGATCGGCCAAAAACATTCAGTACTTC	CASSSGSAKNIQYF
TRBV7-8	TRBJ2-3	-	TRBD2	TGTGCCAGCAGCCAATTTCCTCCGGGACTAGCGGGAGTAGTTACGCAGTATTTT	CASSQFPPGLAGVVTQYF
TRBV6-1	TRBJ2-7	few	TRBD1	TGTGCCAGCATGGGCAGGGGGCGTAACGAGCAGTACTTC	CASMGRGRNEQYF
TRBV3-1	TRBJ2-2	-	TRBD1	TGTGCCAGCAGTCCCTCCGGGACAGGGACCCGGGAGCTGTTTTTT	CASSPSGTGTRELFF
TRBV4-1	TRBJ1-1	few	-	TGCGCCAGCAGCCTCCCTAGAGGCGGCATGAACACTGAAGCTTTCTTT	CASSLPRGGMNTEAFF
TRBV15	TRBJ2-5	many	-	TGTGCCACCAGCAGAGATTCGGCAGGATTAAGGGAGACCCAGTACTTC	CATSRDSAGLRETQYF
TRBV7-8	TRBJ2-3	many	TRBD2	TGTGCCAGCAGCAACGGACTAGACACAGATACGCAGTATTTT	CASSNGLDTDTQYF
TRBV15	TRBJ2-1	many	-	TGTGCCACCAGCAGAGGTAATAGCCGGGCATGGGGATACAATGAGCAGTTCTTC	CATSRGNSRAWGYNEQFF
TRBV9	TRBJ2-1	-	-	TGTGCCAGCCCCGTGCGTGGGGGATCTGTCTACAATGAGCAGTTCTTC	CASPVRGGSVYNEQFF
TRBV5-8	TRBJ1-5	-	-	TGTGCCAGCAGCTTGGATATAGGCCTAAATCAGCCCCAGCATTTT	CASSLDIGLNQPQHF
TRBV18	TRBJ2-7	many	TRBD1	TGTGCCAGCTCCGACCGGGACAGGGCCTACGAGCAGTACTTC	CASSDRDRAYEQYF
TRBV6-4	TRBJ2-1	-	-	TGTGCCAGCAGTGAAGGCGGAGCCGATTACAATGAGCAGTTCTTC	CASSEGGADYNEQFF